Here is one TCR beta chain with its context. The antigen is undetermined. Nominal health characterized the donors when sampled, though unrecorded immune exposures were likely. This entry comes from a study of cytomegalovirus exposure and HLA in healthy donors. Study-level background: For the approximately 410 genotyped donors, roughly 80% fell within the Caucasian-associated ancestry cluster.

Study findings and constraints: In a later analysis, specific HLA alleles were associated with 16,000 or so TCR beta sequences at a 0.05 false discovery rate. In a later analysis, a missense DCLRE1C variant was linked to TCR beta V- and J-gene trimming.

The CDR3 is 14 amino acids. The germline CDR1 and CDR2 sequences are SGDLS and YYNGEE. V lost 0 bases to trimming and J lost 5 bases, with 12 bases between them. The study ran its PCR with 60 Vbeta and 13 Jbeta primers. Using immunoSEQ multiplex PCR, the repertoire was profiled, and TCRdb retains in-frame clones only, with some absent. This sample yields about 100,000 clones, of which roughly 80% are seen a single time; 1.5% to 2% belongs to the top ten. The sequenced sample consisted of PBMCs. The chain recombines TRBV9 with TRBJ2-7, with D perhaps matching TRBD2 (6 bases). This sequence was found in a woman aged 40 to 50 in good health and CMV-seronegative. The CDR3 spells CASSVAGDRDEQYF. As DNA, the CDR3 is TGTGCCAGCAGCGTAGCGGGGGATCGGGACGAGCAGTACTTC.